These 21 T cell receptor beta chains originate from one sample sequenced in a study of PD-1 blockade in classical Hodgkin lymphoma. Following autologous stem cell transplantation, relapse occurred in every patient, and exposure to brentuximab vedotin varied. Sequencing used immunoSEQ multiplex PCR; TCRdb keeps in-frame clones, though not all of them. The sample consists of about 86,000 clones, 80% to 90% of them appearing once. The sequencing used peripheral blood mononuclear cells (PBMCs), collected before the second cycle of nivolumab. The receptor source for this set is a human donor with classical Hodgkin lymphoma.

This clone has a single count. The chain is built from TRBV5-6 and TRBJ2-2; the D gene is possibly TRBD2 (5 bases). CDR3 size: 14 residues. The V gene lost 4 bases and the J gene lost 3 bases, with 10 bases spanning the gap. The germline CDR1 and CDR2 sequences are SGHDT and YYEEEE. The CDR3 DNA sequence: TGTGCCAGCAGCCAGGACTTATACACCGGGGAGCTGTTTTTT. It codes for CASSQDLYTGELFF.

The rearrangement uses TRBV27 and TRBJ1-5, with D possibly being TRBD1 (5 bases). This CDR3 region has 13 residues. Germline V gives CDR1 MNHEY, CDR2 SMNVEV (reference sequence). The V end was cut by 2 bases, the J end by 7 bases, with 9 bases between. In DNA, the CDR3 is TGTGCCAGCAGTTTAAACCAGGGCCAGCCCCAGCATTTT. Its protein is CASSLNQGQPQHF.

In nucleotides, the CDR3 is TGTGCCAGCAGCGTGCTAGATGCGCTCACAGATACGCAGTATTTT. As protein: CASSVLDALTDTQYF. This chain links TRBV9 with TRBJ2-3; D remains ambiguous. With 2 bases removed from V and 2 bases from J, the gap between germline ends came to 12 bases. Per germline, CDR1 SGDLS and CDR2 YYNGEE. The CDR3 spans 15 residues.

The chain has TRBV5-5 and TRBJ2-7; TRBD1 is a possible D gene (6 bases). In germline, CDR1 is SGHKS, CDR2 YYEKEE (reference sequence). The germline V and J ends were trimmed by 0 bases and 0 bases, with 7 bases remaining between them. This CDR3 is built from 14 residues. CDR3 region: CASSLAGVSYEQYF. The CDR3 DNA sequence: TGTGCCAGCAGCTTGGCAGGGGTCTCCTACGAGCAGTACTTC.

This clone has only one observation. The chain joins TRBV7-9 to TRBJ2-7; D not resolved. CDR3 size: 14 residues. Germline CDR1 SEHNR, CDR2 FQNEAQ (reference sequence). Trimming took 1 base from V and 0 from J, leaving 7 bases between them. CDR3 nucleotide sequence: TGTGCCAGCAGCTTAGTGCCAGACTCCTACGAGCAGTACTTC. Protein product: CASSLVPDSYEQYF.

The chain carries TRBV7-6 and TRBJ2-2, with 15 bases identical to TRBD2. In germline, CDR1 is SGHVS, CDR2 FNYEAQ. The CDR3 totals 20 residues. J was trimmed by 4 bases and V by 2 bases; bases with no gene match: 11. CDR3: CASSLNPPGLAGGPTGELFF. In nucleotides, the CDR3 is TGTGCCAGCAGCTTAAACCCCCCGGGACTAGCGGGAGGACCCACCGGGGAGCTGTTTTTT.

This clone appeared a single time. The rearrangement uses TRBV6-5 and TRBJ2-7; the match to TRBD1 covers 12 bases. The CDR3 contains 15 residues. With 5 bases clipped from V and 6 bases from J, the junction kept 8 bases outside the gene matches. The germline V gene encodes CDR1 MNHEY and CDR2 SVGAGI. The CDR3 DNA reads TGTGCCAGCAGTCCCGCCGGGACAGGGGGCCTCGAGCAGTACTTC. It specifies CASSPAGTGGLEQYF.

The chain uses TRBV19 and TRBJ1-5; tentative D call: TRBD1 (5 bases). This CDR3 is 16 amino acids long. Trimming removed 5 bases from V and 2 bases from J, with 16 bases in between. Germline V CDR1 and CDR2: LNHDA, SQIVND (reference sequence). The CDR3 region has the DNA TGTGCCAGTAGTCCCCGCCAGGGAGGTGGCAATCAGCCCCAGCATTTT. Protein product: CASSPRQGGGNQPQHF.

This clone has more than one count but fewer than ten. The chain's CDR3 is CASSEQGNNSPLHF. The CDR3 region has the DNA TGCGCCAGCAGTGAGCAGGGAAATAATTCACCCCTCCACTTT. The chain recombines TRBV10-2 with TRBJ1-6, with D tentatively TRBD1 (5 bases). Germline V gene data show CDR1 as WSHSY and CDR2 as SAAADI. V was clipped by 2 bases and J by 5 bases, with 7 bases between them. The CDR3 spans 14 residues.

J is TRBJ2-2 and V is TRBV4-1; 10 bases fit TRBD2. The CDR3 runs 16 residues. The germline CDR1 and CDR2 sequences are MGHRA and YSYEKL. With 0 bases clipped from V and 7 bases from J, the junction kept 5 bases outside the gene matches. The DNA of the CDR3 is TGCGCCAGCAGCCAAGAGGGACTAGCGACCAGCGGGGAGCTGTTTTTT. Translated, it gives CASSQEGLATSGELFF.

V is TRBV5-1 and J is TRBJ1-2; 7 bases match TRBD1. The CDR3 runs to 17 residues. The ends lost 4 bases at V and 5 bases at J; junction bases unmatched: 17. Germline V lookup: CDR1 SGHRS, CDR2 YFSETQ. The CDR3, as DNA: TGCGCCAGCAGCCCAACTATCACACCAGGGACAGCGTATGGCTACACCTTC. Its protein is CASSPTITPGTAYGYTF.

J is TRBJ1-1 and V is TRBV9; perhaps TRBD1 as D (6 bases). Looked up from germline, CDR1 is SGDLS and CDR2 is YYNGEE. This CDR3 has 13 amino acids. The V gene lost 4 bases and the J gene lost 2 bases, with 9 bases spanning the gap. The CDR3 region is CASSPGQNTEAFF. The DNA for the CDR3 is TGTGCCAGCAGCCCGGGACAAAACACTGAAGCTTTCTTT.

CDR3 amino acids: CASSLGGAGGVYEQYF. Written as DNA, the CDR3 is TGTGCCAGCAGCTTAGGCGGGGCTGGTGGCGTATACGAGCAGTACTTC. This chain links TRBV7-6 with TRBJ2-7, with a tentative D call TRBD2 (6 bases). Germline lookup yields CDR1 SGHVS and CDR2 FNYEAQ. CDR3 size: 16 residues. Trimming took 1 base from V and 4 from J, leaving 17 bases between them.

V usage is TRBV6-4 and J usage is TRBJ1-4; no reliable D call. The CDR3 consists of 13 residues. CDR1 MRHNA and CDR2 SNTAGT come from the germline V gene. Trimming left V 2 bases short and J 14 bases short, with 15 bases between. The CDR3 protein is CASSDRSGGFLFF. The CDR3 coding sequence is TGTGCCAGCAGTGACCGGTCGGGAGGGTTTCTGTTTTTT.

The chain is built from TRBV19 and TRBJ2-3; D gene ambiguous. The CDR3 runs 13 residues. V was cut by 6 bases and J by 4 bases, with 11 bases left in between. CDR1 and CDR2 (germline): LNHDA, SQIVND (reference sequence). The chain's CDR3 is CASSETGADTQYF. Written as DNA, the CDR3 is TGTGCCAGTAGCGAAACCGGCGCAGATACGCAGTATTTT.

The rearrangement uses TRBV4-1 and TRBJ2-1; the match to TRBD2 covers 9 bases. The germline V gene encodes CDR1 MGHRA and CDR2 YSYEKL. CDR3 length: 15 amino acids. The V and J ends lost 6 bases and 0 bases, in that order; junction bases with no gene match: 3. This CDR3 reads CASRIAGASYNEQFF. The CDR3 DNA reads TGCGCCAGCAGAATAGCGGGGGCCTCCTACAATGAGCAGTTCTTC.

V and J are TRBV6-1 and TRBJ2-1; perhaps TRBD1 as D (5 bases). Germline-derived CDR1 and CDR2 are MNHNS and SASEGT. The CDR3 covers 16 residues. Trimming removed 3 bases from V and 7 bases from J, with 19 bases in between. The CDR3 sequence: CASSEVQALLGNEQFF. In DNA form, the CDR3 reads TGTGCCAGCAGTGAGGTACAGGCATTACTGGGGAATGAGCAGTTCTTC.

The rearrangement uses TRBV11-2 and TRBJ1-4; 7 nucleotides line up with TRBD1. Germline V lookup: CDR1 SGHAT, CDR2 FQNNGV. V trimming: 5 bases; J trimming: 5 bases; junction bases outside the gene matches: 11. The CDR3 runs to 16 residues. The CDR3 region is CASSQRGRRGNEKLFF. As DNA, the CDR3 is TGTGCCAGCAGCCAACGGGGTCGCAGGGGGAATGAAAAACTGTTTTTT.

The chain recombines TRBV27 with TRBJ2-2; 7 nucleotides align to TRBD2. Germline CDR1 MNHEY, CDR2 SMNVEV (reference sequence). The CDR3 length is 16 residues. V was clipped by 6 bases and J by 5 bases; unmatched bases: 12. CDR3 sequence (DNA): TGTGCCAGCAGCCCGACCGGACTCGGGGGGACCGGGGAGCTGTTTTTT. This translates into CASSPTGLGGTGELFF.

A few counts support this clone. J is TRBJ1-2 and V is TRBV19; no clear D. V was cut by 4 bases and J by 5 bases, with 11 bases left in between. The germline V gene has CDR1 LNHDA and CDR2 SQIVND (reference sequence). The CDR3 length is 13 residues. The DNA for the CDR3 is TGTGCCAGTAGTACCGGGGTCGGGTATGGCTACACCTTC. Its translation is CASSTGVGYGYTF.

The chain has TRBV7-9 and TRBJ2-3, with D uncertain. Trimming took off 1 base at V and 0 bases at J, with 11 bases between the two ends. This CDR3 region has 16 residues. The germline V gene has CDR1 SEHNR and CDR2 FQNEAQ (reference sequence). Here the CDR3 DNA reads TGTGCCAGCAGCTTAGATCAACAATCTAGCACAGATACGCAGTATTTT. It specifies CASSLDQQSSTDTQYF.